This passage covers 18 T cell receptor beta chains from one sample sequenced in a study of T cell changes during pregnancy in multiple sclerosis. Measured with immunoSEQ multiplex PCR; TCRdb has only the in-frame clones, and not every one. The profile shows approximately 45,000 clones, more than 90% of them singletons. The sequenced sample was CD4+ T cells from peripheral blood mononuclear cells, obtained in the first trimester of pregnancy. The origin of the receptors is a female donor with multiple sclerosis, enrolled in a pregnancy study.

This chain connects TRBV5-1 to TRBJ2-4; possibly TRBD2 for D (6 bases). The CDR3 spans 14 residues. Germline V lookup: CDR1 SGHRS, CDR2 YFSETQ. V was clipped by 5 bases and J by 6 bases, with 15 bases between them. The chain's CDR3 is CASREVGSGNIQYF. The CDR3 nucleotides read TGCGCCAGCAGGGAGGTCGGGAGTGGAAACATTCAGTACTTC.

The chain recombines TRBV28 with TRBJ1-2; tentative D call: TRBD1 (5 bases). The CDR3 sequence is 13 residues long. Germline V gene data show CDR1 as MDHEN and CDR2 as SYDVKM. The V end lost 2 bases, the J end lost 3 bases, and 7 bases lay between the germline ends. CDR3 coding DNA: TGTGCCAGCAGTTTAACAGGCGACTATGGCTACACCTTC. This encodes CASSLTGDYGYTF.

The rearrangement joins TRBV7-9 to TRBJ1-2, with D possibly matching TRBD1 (5 bases). V lost 1 base and J lost 2, with 8 bases in between. The CDR3 sequence is 14 residues long. The germline V gene encodes CDR1 SEHNR and CDR2 FQNEAQ (reference sequence). In DNA, the CDR3 is TGTGCCAGCAGCTTAGAGACAGAGAACTATGGCTACACCTTC. It encodes CASSLETENYGYTF.

The chain recombines TRBV6-5 with TRBJ1-2; D is unclear. In germline, CDR1 is MNHEY, CDR2 SVGAGI. This CDR3 has 15 residues. V was trimmed by 5 bases and J by 5 bases, leaving 18 bases between them. The CDR3 protein is CASSTDEGGLYGYTF. In DNA, the CDR3 is TGTGCCAGCAGTACCGATGAGGGTGGACTTTATGGCTACACCTTC.

This chain links TRBV27 with TRBJ2-5; 11 bases are a match to TRBD1. After removal of 3 bases from V and 10 bases from J, the junction contained 10 bases not matched to a gene. The CDR3 loop spans 15 amino acids. The germline CDR1 and CDR2 sequences are MNHEY and SMNVEV (reference sequence). The chain's CDR3 is CASSFEGTGGTGQYF. The CDR3 nucleotides read TGTGCCAGCAGTTTTGAAGGGACAGGGGGGACGGGCCAGTACTTC.

The J gene is TRBJ1-2, the V gene TRBV19; 11 bases align to TRBD1. This CDR3 is built from 12 residues. Trimming removed 6 bases from V and 8 bases from J; junction bases left unmatched: 2. The V gene's germline CDR1 is LNHDA and CDR2 SQIVND (reference sequence). DNA for the CDR3: TGTGCCAGTAGCGGACAGGGGGCAGGCTACACCTTC. Encoded protein: CASSGQGAGYTF.

This chain joins TRBV21-1 and TRBJ1-3; the table's D call, TRBD1, has no DNA check behind it. TRBV21-1 represents a pseudogene. This CDR3 contains 13 residues. The chain's CDR3 is CASTKGHRNTIYF. In nucleotides, the CDR3 is TGTGCCAGCACCAAGGGACACCGAAACACCATATATTTT.

The genes are TRBV7-2 and TRBJ2-7; 7 nucleotides line up with TRBD1. J was trimmed by 4 bases and V by 5 bases; bases with no gene match: 8. Per germline, CDR1 SGHTA and CDR2 FQGNSA. The CDR3 spans 14 residues. Here the CDR3 DNA reads TGTGCCAGCAGCCCCGACAGGGTTGGTTACGAGCAGTACTTC. Protein sequence: CASSPDRVGYEQYF.

The chain carries TRBV7-8 and TRBJ1-2, with TRBD1 matching over 7 bases. V lost 6 bases to trimming and J lost 4 bases; unmatched junction nucleotides: 11. From germline, CDR1 is SGHVS and CDR2 FQNEAQ. The CDR3 spans 15 residues. The CDR3 region is CASSYPGTEFYGYTF. The CDR3 nucleotides are TGTGCCAGCAGTTATCCCGGGACAGAGTTCTATGGCTACACCTTC.

This CDR3 is CASSQDPGVRFF. The DNA of the CDR3 is TGCGCCAGCAGCCAAGATCCGGGAGTGAGGTTCTTC. The J gene is TRBJ2-1, the V gene TRBV4-3, with D perhaps TRBD2 (6 bases). This CDR3 contains 12 residues. V was trimmed by 0 bases and J by 15 bases, leaving 12 bases between them. CDR1 LGHNA and CDR2 YSLEER come from the germline V gene.

CDR3 nucleotides: TGTGCCACCAGCAGAATAGCGGGACCCTACGAGCAGTACTTC. Translation gives CATSRIAGPYEQYF. The chain has TRBV15 and TRBJ2-7; 8 bases line up with TRBD2. CDR1 LNHNV and CDR2 YYDKDF come from the germline V gene (reference sequence). The trim removed 2 bases at V and 2 bases at J, leaving 2 bases unmatched. The CDR3 consists of 14 residues.

The V and J genes are TRBV28 and TRBJ2-3; TRBD1 matches at 7 bases. CDR1 is MDHEN, CDR2 SYDVKM, per germline. The CDR3 length is 17 residues. The ends lost 4 bases at V and 0 bases at J; junction bases unmatched: 10. CDR3 amino acids: CASSSTRTGSSTDTQYF. The CDR3 nucleotides are TGTGCCAGCAGTTCAACTCGGACAGGATCTAGCACAGATACGCAGTATTTT.

The V gene is TRBV28, the J gene TRBJ1-5, with D unclear. The CDR3 is 17 amino acids. Germline V gene lookup returns CDR1 MDHEN and CDR2 SYDVKM. Trimming took off 3 bases at V and 0 bases at J, with 15 bases between the two ends. CDR3 bases: TGTGCCAGCAGTTTCTTATCGGCAGACTATAGCAATCAGCCCCAGCATTTT. Translation gives CASSFLSADYSNQPQHF.

The J gene is TRBJ2-4, the V gene TRBV19, with 10 bases aligning to TRBD1. Germline lookup yields CDR1 LNHDA and CDR2 SQIVND (reference sequence). The V and J ends lost 6 bases and 7 bases, in that order; junction bases with no gene match: 6. This CDR3 is built from 14 residues. The CDR3 DNA reads TGTGCCAGTAGACCCGGGACAGGGGAGAACATTCAGTACTTC. Translated: CASRPGTGENIQYF.

The rearrangement uses TRBV28 and TRBJ2-7; D perhaps matches TRBD2 (5 bases). The CDR3 spans 11 residues. Germline assignment: CDR1 MDHEN and CDR2 SYDVKM. Trimming removed 6 bases at V and 6 bases at J, with 9 bases between. The CDR3 spells CASRIRGEQYF. Here the CDR3 DNA reads TGTGCCAGCAGAATTCGGGGCGAGCAGTACTTC.

For this clone: An end of the junction differs from the germline gene, which may be a read error. The chain uses TRBV2 and TRBJ2-3, with 14 bases identical to TRBD2. The CDR3 has 17 residues. The germline CDR1 and CDR2 sequences are SNHLY and FYNNEI. CDR3: CASSSPGLAGEKDTKYF. CDR3 DNA: TGTGCCAGCAGTAGCCCGGGACTAGCGGGGGAGAAGGATACGAAGTATTTT.

V and J are TRBV6-6 and TRBJ2-7; tentatively, D is TRBD2 (5 bases). Trimming left V 6 bases short and J 3 bases short, with 18 bases between. The CDR3 has 15 amino acids. Germline assignment: CDR1 MNHNY and CDR2 SVGAGI (reference sequence). The CDR3 sequence is CASSRTRSPNYEQYF. The CDR3 DNA follows: TGTGCCAGCAGCCGAACTAGGTCCCCGAACTACGAGCAGTACTTC.

This chain links TRBV29-1 with TRBJ2-4; weak D call: TRBD1 (5 bases). Looked up from germline, CDR1 is SQVTM and CDR2 is ANQGSEA. The CDR3 sequence is 13 residues long. Trimming shortened V by 0 bases and J by 6 bases, and 9 bases separated the two germline ends. CDR3: CSVEETALNIQYF. DNA for the CDR3: TGCAGCGTTGAAGAGACAGCATTAAACATTCAGTACTTC.